Listed below are T cell receptor beta chains from one sample, sequenced in a study of CD8+ T cells in alopecia areata. TCRdb's table, derived via immunoSEQ multiplex PCR, lists solely in-frame clones and lacks some. The sample lists around 150,000 clones; around 59% were seen once. The sample in question was CD4+ T cells sorted from blood, obtained at week 24, from a patient treated with tofacitinib. All receptors come from a human donor with alopecia areata. CDR3s include the opening cysteine and the closing phenylalanine or tryptophan. A D gene is named only where the DNA matches it firmly. Size tells how often a clone was seen (once, few, many) or the class of an expanded clone, and some rows leave it out.

D gene: -
J gene: TRBJ2-4
clone size: -
V gene: TRBV30
CDR3 protein: CAWRANREKLQYF
CDR3 DNA: TGTGCCTGGAGGGCCAACAGGGAAAAGCTTCAGTACTTC

D gene: TRBD2
J gene: TRBJ2-3
clone size: -
V gene: TRBV7-8
CDR3 protein: CASSPNSGGAALTDTQYF
CDR3 DNA: TGTGCCAGCAGTCCTAATAGCGGGGGGGCCGCACTGACAGATACGCAGTATTTT

D gene: -
J gene: TRBJ1-1
clone size: -
V gene: TRBV6-1
CDR3 protein: CASSETGIGTEAFF
CDR3 DNA: TGTGCCAGCAGTGAAACGGGGATTGGTACTGAAGCTTTCTTT

D gene: -
J gene: TRBJ2-3
clone size: -
V gene: TRBV18
CDR3 protein: CASSPRQGTDTQYF
CDR3 DNA: TGTGCCAGCTCACCACGGCAGGGCACAGATACGCAGTATTTT

D gene: -
J gene: TRBJ1-1
clone size: few
V gene: TRBV29-1
CDR3 protein: CSVGGFFNPEAFF
CDR3 DNA: TGCAGCGTTGGAGGGTTTTTTAACCCTGAAGCTTTCTTT

D gene: -
J gene: TRBJ1-1
clone size: -
V gene: TRBV7-9
CDR3 protein: CASSSHLILNTEAFF
CDR3 DNA: TGTGCCAGCAGTTCCCACCTAATCTTGAACACTGAAGCTTTCTTT

D gene: -
J gene: TRBJ2-5
clone size: -
V gene: TRBV7-7
CDR3 protein: CASSSTNPETQYF
CDR3 DNA: TGTGCCAGCAGCTCAACCAACCCAGAGACCCAGTACTTC

D gene: TRBD1
J gene: TRBJ2-7
clone size: -
V gene: TRBV7-2
CDR3 protein: CASSRPGQGREYEQYF
CDR3 DNA: TGTGCCAGCAGCCGACCGGGACAGGGGAGAGAGTACGAGCAGTACTTC

D gene: TRBD1
J gene: TRBJ1-2
clone size: once
V gene: TRBV29-1
CDR3 protein: CSGVDTGTEDGYTF
CDR3 DNA: TGCAGCGGGGTGGACACCGGGACAGAGGACGGCTACACCTTC

D gene: -
J gene: TRBJ2-7
clone size: -
V gene: TRBV27
CDR3 protein: CASSLGGSSYEQYF
CDR3 DNA: TGTGCCAGCAGTTTAGGGGGGAGCTCCTACGAGCAGTACTTC

D gene: TRBD1
J gene: TRBJ1-2
clone size: -
V gene: TRBV10-3
CDR3 protein: CAIQGDLLLPGYTF
CDR3 DNA: TGTGCCATACAGGGGGACCTTCTTCTGCCGGGCTACACCTTC

D gene: -
J gene: TRBJ2-1
clone size: -
V gene: TRBV29-1
CDR3 protein: CSVLEDEQFF
CDR3 DNA: TGCAGCGTTCTAGAAGATGAGCAGTTCTTC

D gene: -
J gene: TRBJ1-5
clone size: -
V gene: TRBV29-1
CDR3 protein: CSVEALGTPPGWPQHF
CDR3 DNA: TGCAGCGTTGAGGCCCTCGGGACACCACCCGGTTGGCCCCAGCATTTT

D gene: -
J gene: TRBJ2-1
clone size: -
V gene: TRBV29-1
CDR3 protein: CSVHGQRQGNEQFF
CDR3 DNA: TGCAGCGTTCATGGCCAACGGCAGGGAAATGAGCAGTTCTTC

D gene: -
J gene: TRBJ1-3
clone size: few
V gene: TRBV19
CDR3 protein: CASSILGAGSGNTIYF
CDR3 DNA: TGTGCCAGTAGTATCCTGGGAGCGGGCTCTGGAAACACCATATATTTT

D gene: -
J gene: TRBJ2-2
clone size: -
V gene: TRBV7-9
CDR3 protein: CASSLTGYTGELFF
CDR3 DNA: TGTGCCAGCAGCCTCACAGGATACACCGGGGAGCTGTTTTTT

D gene: TRBD1
J gene: TRBJ1-5
clone size: -
V gene: TRBV27
CDR3 protein: CASSSQANRGQPQHF
CDR3 DNA: TGTGCCAGCAGTTCCCAGGCGAACAGGGGCCAGCCCCAGCATTTT

D gene: TRBD2
J gene: TRBJ2-7
clone size: -
V gene: TRBV27
CDR3 protein: CASSLGRGGRGLNEQYF
CDR3 DNA: TGTGCCAGCAGTTTAGGGCGGGGGGGCCGTGGATTGAACGAGCAGTACTTC

D gene: -
J gene: TRBJ2-5
clone size: -
V gene: TRBV5-6
CDR3 protein: CASSLTPEETQYF
CDR3 DNA: TGTGCCAGCAGCTTGACCCCTGAAGAGACCCAGTACTTC

D gene: -
J gene: TRBJ2-5
clone size: -
V gene: TRBV18
CDR3 protein: CASSLANQETQYF
CDR3 DNA: TGTGCCAGCTCGCTAGCGAACCAAGAGACCCAGTACTTC

D gene: -
J gene: TRBJ2-7
clone size: -
V gene: TRBV6-6
CDR3 protein: CAVGAGEFLYEQYF
CDR3 DNA: TGTGCCGTTGGGGCAGGGGAGTTTTTGTACGAGCAGTACTTC

D gene: TRBD1
J gene: TRBJ1-1
clone size: -
V gene: TRBV7-9
CDR3 protein: CASRSRQGVAEAFF
CDR3 DNA: TGTGCCAGCAGATCTCGACAGGGGGTGGCTGAAGCTTTCTTT

D gene: TRBD1
J gene: TRBJ2-7
clone size: few
V gene: TRBV6-5
CDR3 protein: CASSQGTGSYEQYF
CDR3 DNA: TGTGCCAGCAGTCAAGGGACAGGCTCCTACGAGCAGTACTTC

D gene: -
J gene: TRBJ2-4
clone size: -
V gene: TRBV29-1
CDR3 protein: CSVATKNIQYF
CDR3 DNA: TGCAGCGTTGCGACCAAAAACATTCAGTACTTC

D gene: TRBD2
J gene: TRBJ2-3
clone size: -
V gene: TRBV7-9
CDR3 protein: CASSRAGGRTDTQYF
CDR3 DNA: TGTGCCAGCAGCCGCGCGGGGGGGCGAACAGATACGCAGTATTTT

D gene: -
J gene: TRBJ1-2
clone size: -
V gene: TRBV4-2
CDR3 protein: CASSQEGRGVYGYTF
CDR3 DNA: TGTGCCAGCAGCCAAGAGGGGAGGGGGGTCTATGGCTACACCTTC

D gene: -
J gene: TRBJ2-1
clone size: -
V gene: TRBV30
CDR3 protein: CAWSVLNEQFF
CDR3 DNA: TGTGCCTGGAGTGTACTGAATGAGCAGTTCTTC

D gene: TRBD1
J gene: TRBJ1-6
clone size: -
V gene: TRBV5-6
CDR3 protein: CASSLVSGTGSGYNSPLHF
CDR3 DNA: TGTGCCAGCAGCTTGGTCAGCGGGACAGGGTCTGGCTATAATTCACCCCTCCACTTT

D gene: -
J gene: TRBJ2-2
clone size: -
V gene: TRBV18
CDR3 protein: CASSPTGTRAGELFF
CDR3 DNA: TGTGCCAGCTCACCTACAGGGACGAGGGCCGGGGAGCTGTTTTTT

D gene: -
J gene: TRBJ2-5
clone size: -
V gene: TRBV11-2
CDR3 protein: CASSLVAGRQETQYF
CDR3 DNA: TGTGCCAGCAGCTTAGTGGCTGGGCGCCAAGAGACCCAGTACTTC

D gene: TRBD1
J gene: TRBJ2-7
clone size: -
V gene: TRBV4-2
CDR3 protein: CASSQPTDRQSSYEQYF
CDR3 DNA: TGTGCCAGCAGCCAACCAACGGACAGGCAGAGCTCCTACGAGCAGTACTTC

D gene: -
J gene: TRBJ1-6
clone size: -
V gene: TRBV18
CDR3 protein: CASSPSAGGGGSPLHF
CDR3 DNA: TGTGCCAGCTCACCATCAGCCGGGGGGGGTGGTTCACCCCTCCACTTT

D gene: -
J gene: TRBJ2-5
clone size: -
V gene: TRBV15
CDR3 protein: CATSRDSQETQYF
CDR3 DNA: TGTGCCACCAGCAGAGATAGCCAAGAGACCCAGTACTTC

D gene: -
J gene: TRBJ1-4
clone size: -
V gene: TRBV7-6
CDR3 protein: CASSRTNEKLFF
CDR3 DNA: TGTGCCAGCAGCAGAACTAACGAAAAACTGTTTTTT

D gene: TRBD1
J gene: TRBJ2-3
clone size: -
V gene: TRBV5-1
CDR3 protein: CASSFGTGGTDTQYF
CDR3 DNA: TGCGCCAGCAGCTTTGGGACAGGGGGCACAGATACGCAGTATTTT

D gene: -
J gene: TRBJ1-1
clone size: few
V gene: TRBV14
CDR3 protein: CASSQQRNTEAFF
CDR3 DNA: TGTGCCAGCAGCCAACAGCGGAACACTGAAGCTTTCTTT